These 4 T cell receptor beta chains originate from one sample sequenced in a study of HIV-infected patients and healthy controls. All unsorted peripheral T cells were captured because whole blood was used without fractionation. Around 500 ng RNA was reverse transcribed with alpha and beta constant-region primers. Alpha and beta chain libraries were made separately by chain-specific third strand synthesis with multiplexing indices. TCRdb reanalysed the 5' RACE reads using MiXCR and keeps one entry per CDR3 protein. Among about 7,800 distinct CDR3 sequences, under 6.5% were seen once, and the ten largest hold around a fifth. This sample comprised blood, obtained before antiretroviral therapy. The receptors shown here come from an adult with HIV infection.

By its share, this clonotype is medium-sized. This rearrangement joins TRBV9 to TRBJ2-1, with a tentative D call TRBD1 (5 bases). The V and J ends lost 4 bases and 1 base respectively, with 12 bases between them. Germline lookup yields CDR1 SGDLS and CDR2 YYNGEE. There are 15 residues in the CDR3. CDR3 DNA sequence: TGTGCCAGCAGCATCCAGGGTGAGTCCTACAATGAGCAGTTCTTC. The encoded protein is CASSIQGESYNEQFF.

This clonotype is medium-sized within its sample. The chain links TRBV11-2 to TRBJ2-3; TRBD2 matches at 11 bases. With 4 bases clipped from V and 2 bases from J, the junction kept 5 bases outside the gene matches. CDR3 length: 16 amino acids. Germline loops: CDR1 SGHAT, CDR2 FQNNGV. In DNA, the CDR3 is TGTGCCAGCAGCTGGAGACTAGCGGGGAACACAGATACGCAGTATTTT. Protein sequence: CASSWRLAGNTDTQYF.

This clonotype appeared many times. The chain links TRBV6-2 or TRBV6-3 to TRBJ2-5; 9 bases line up with TRBD2. V gave up 0 bases and J gave up 2 bases; unmatched junction bases: 4. The CDR3 runs to 16 residues. Germline assignment: CDR1 MNHEY and CDR2 SVGEGT. CDR3: CASSYSAGGDQETQYF. CDR3 nucleotides: TGTGCCAGCAGTTACTCTGCGGGGGGGGATCAAGAGACCCAGTACTTC.

By frequency in the sample, this clonotype is medium-sized. The rearrangement joins TRBV6-2 or TRBV6-3 to TRBJ2-5; D is possibly TRBD2 (5 bases). V was pared by 2 bases and J by 5 bases, with 18 bases between. This CDR3 spans 16 amino acids. Per germline, CDR1 MNHEY and CDR2 SVGEGT. In nucleotides, the CDR3 is TGTGCCAGCAGTTACGTAATGGAGGACCCGCAGGAGACCCAGTACTTC. Translation gives CASSYVMEDPQETQYF.